What follows describes a single TCR beta chain. This record comes from a study of response to subunit inactivated influenza vaccine. TCRdb called the RT-PCR reads again in MiXCR, with one record for every CDR3 protein. Here the sample spans roughly 630,000 distinct CDR3 sequences, around 13% being singletons. Germline CDR1 is DFQATT and CDR2 is SNEGSKA (reference sequence). This CDR3 comprises 15 residues. Trimming pared 0 bases from V and 0 bases from J, leaving 9 bases between. The starting material was PBMCs from blood, obtained roughly 15 days before vaccination. This TCR was recovered from a man aged 45-65 years who received an inactivated influenza vaccine. The chain links TRBV20-1 to TRBJ2-4; D remains unclear. CDR3: CSARERSSAKNIQYF. The CDR3 DNA reads TGCAGTGCTAGAGAGCGGTCATCAGCCAAAAACATTCAGTACTTC.